The 25 T cell receptor beta chains below come from one sample, sequenced in a study of shared clonotypes between healthy human individuals. Produced via immunoSEQ multiplex PCR; TCRdb's table is partial and in-frame only. The sample yields approximately 2.4 million clones, approximately 96% seen once. Sequenced: naive CD4+ T cells sorted from blood. The subset here: CD45RA+ positively selected. The receptor source for this set is a man between 18 and 35 years old in good health.

The CDR3 loop is CASSRQGPYEQYF. The CDR3 nucleotides read TGTGCCAGCAGTCGGCAGGGCCCCTACGAGCAGTACTTC. This chain links TRBV14 with TRBJ2-7, with D possibly matching TRBD1 (5 bases). Trimming cost V 6 bases and J 2 bases, with 11 bases left between them. The CDR3 is made up of 13 amino acids. Per germline, CDR1 SGHDN and CDR2 FVKESK.

Concerning this clone: Other DNA sequences in this specimen translate into the identical CDR3. The chain joins TRBV7-6 to TRBJ2-7; TRBD2 matches 7 bases. The CDR3 length is 15 residues. Germline assignment: CDR1 SGHVS and CDR2 FNYEAQ. Losses at the gene ends were 0 bases for V and 3 bases for J; bases not matched to a gene: 5. The CDR3 DNA reads TGTGCCAGCAGCTTAGCGGGGCTAGCGGACTACGAGCAGTACTTC. This encodes CASSLAGLADYEQYF.

The chain is built from TRBV7-9 and TRBJ2-1; possibly TRBD1 for D (5 bases). The V gene's germline CDR1 is SEHNR and CDR2 FQNEAQ (reference sequence). V was shortened by 6 bases and J by 10 bases, with 19 bases between the two germline ends. The CDR3 is made up of 14 amino acids. Here the CDR3 reads CASRPLFQGWEQFF. In DNA, the CDR3 is TGTGCCAGCAGACCACTCTTTCAGGGTTGGGAGCAGTTCTTC.

This sequence joins TRBV27 and TRBJ2-1, with D maybe TRBD2 (7 bases). Trimming removed 2 bases at V and 0 bases at J, with 11 bases between. Germline CDR1 reads MNHEY; CDR2 reads SMNVEV (reference sequence). The CDR3 has 16 residues. The DNA of the CDR3 is TGTGCCAGCAGTTTACGCGGGGGCCTCTCCTACAATGAGCAGTTCTTC. It yields the protein CASSLRGGLSYNEQFF.

The chain uses TRBV4-1 and TRBJ2-3; TRBD2 aligns across 8 bases. CDR1 and CDR2 (germline): MGHRA, YSYEKL. CDR3 length: 16 amino acids. V shed 3 bases, J shed 2 bases, and the junction held 7 bases outside the gene matches. The CDR3 loop is CASSQRLAGYTDTQYF. The CDR3 DNA reads as TGCGCCAGCAGCCAGCGGCTAGCGGGTTACACAGATACGCAGTATTTT.

This chain joins TRBV28 and TRBJ1-1; the D gene is possibly TRBD1 (5 bases). This CDR3 has 12 amino acids. The germline gives CDR1 MDHEN, CDR2 SYDVKM. V lost 10 bases and J 6 bases, leaving 15 bases between the germline ends. In DNA, the CDR3 is TGTGCCACCGGCACGGGGGTCCCTGAAGCTTTCTTT. Translated: CATGTGVPEAFF.

With respect to this clone: Other DNA variants within this sample encode the same CDR3. V and J are TRBV5-4 and TRBJ2-7; D not resolved. The CDR3 length is 12 residues. Germline CDR1 is SGHNT and CDR2 is YYREEE (reference sequence). With 0 bases removed from V and 7 bases from J, the gap between germline ends came to 8 bases. CDR3 region: CASSLVLGEQYF. In DNA form, the CDR3 reads TGTGCCAGCAGCTTGGTGCTCGGGGAGCAGTACTTC.

The rearrangement links TRBV11-2 to TRBJ2-1; the D gene is possibly TRBD2 (5 bases). Trimming cost V 5 bases and J 4 bases, with 9 bases left between them. Per germline, CDR1 SGHAT and CDR2 FQNNGV. CDR3 length equals 13 residues. The CDR3 region is CASSTRVYNEQFF. DNA of the CDR3: TGTGCCAGCAGCACGAGGGTTTACAATGAGCAGTTCTTC.

As regards this clone: The sample carries other DNA sequences with the same CDR3. The gene calls are TRBV7-9 and TRBJ2-7; a weak D match, TRBD1 (6 bases). V shed 2 bases and J shed 5 bases, with 13 bases lying between them. The CDR3 extends over 14 amino acids. CDR1 is SEHNR and CDR2 is FQNEAQ in the germline V gene (reference sequence). CDR3 nucleotides: TGTGCCAGCAGCTTATCGCAGGGGTCCCACGAGCAGTACTTC. As protein: CASSLSQGSHEQYF.

The J gene is TRBJ2-7, the V gene TRBV10-3; 10 positions agree with TRBD2. The CDR3 spans 15 residues. CDR1 and CDR2 (germline): ENHRY, SYGVKD. V gave up 0 bases and J gave up 3 bases; unmatched junction bases: 2. CDR3 DNA: TGTGCCATCAGTGAGTCAGGGACTAGCGTCTACGAGCAGTACTTC. This gives the protein CAISESGTSVYEQYF.

This clone occurred a few times. Other DNA sequences in the same sample also yield this CDR3. This chain joins TRBV19 and TRBJ1-1; 8 nucleotides match TRBD1. The CDR3 is 14 residues long. Germline lookup yields CDR1 LNHDA and CDR2 SQIVND (reference sequence). Trimming took 5 bases from V and 1 from J; bases not matched to a gene: 3. The CDR3 here is CASSVDRGNTEAFF. For the CDR3, the DNA is TGTGCCAGTAGTGTCGACAGGGGGAACACTGAAGCTTTCTTT. Filled out from reference TRBV19 and TRBJ1-1, the complete variable domain reads DGGITQSPKYLFRKEGQNVTLSCEQNLNHDAMYWYRQDPGQGLRLIYYSQIVNDFQKGDIAEGYSVSREKKESFPLTVTSAQKNPTAFYLCASSVDRGNTEAFFGQGTRLTVV.

V gene TRBV30 combines with J gene TRBJ2-7; a possible D gene is TRBD1 (6 bases). This CDR3 comprises 14 residues. V lost 6 bases to trimming and J lost 0 bases, with 15 bases between them. Per germline, CDR1 GTSNPN and CDR2 SVGIG (reference sequence). The CDR3 nucleotides are TGTGCCTGCTTTTTGACAGGACGCTCCTACGAGCAGTACTTC. This sequence encodes CACFLTGRSYEQYF.

The chain employs TRBV6-1 and TRBJ1-5; TRBD1 agrees at 7 bases. Germline CDR1 reads MNHNS; CDR2 reads SASEGT. V was pared by 1 base and J by 4 bases, with 4 bases of the junction left unmatched. CDR3 length equals 15 residues. The CDR3 spells CASSEVGDRNQPQHF. The CDR3 region has the DNA TGTGCCAGCAGTGAAGTGGGGGACAGAAATCAGCCCCAGCATTTT.

This rearrangement joins TRBV7-9 to TRBJ2-1; D is ambiguous. Between the trimmed V and J ends, which lost 1 base and 0 bases, there was a span of 10 bases. The CDR3 has 16 residues. CDR1 SEHNR and CDR2 FQNEAQ come from the germline V gene (reference sequence). The CDR3 nucleotides read TGTGCCAGCAGCTTAGGCTCCACGAGCTCCTACAATGAGCAGTTCTTC. Protein product: CASSLGSTSSYNEQFF. The whole variable domain, remainder taken from reference TRBV7-9 and TRBJ2-1, is DTGVSQNPRHKITKRGQNVTFRCDPISEHNRLYWYRQTLGQGPEFLTYFQNEAQLEKSRLLSDRFSAERPKGSFSTLEIQRTEQGDSAMYLCASSLGSTSSYNEQFFGPGTRLTVL.

The V gene is TRBV10-3, the J gene TRBJ2-7; perhaps TRBD1 as D (5 bases). CDR1 and CDR2 (germline): ENHRY, SYGVKD. V was clipped by 0 bases and J by 3 bases, with 12 bases between them. The CDR3 loop spans 15 amino acids. The CDR3 nucleotides are TGTGCCATCAGTGAGTCGACAGTTACCATCTACGAGCAGTACTTC. Protein sequence: CAISESTVTIYEQYF.

The CDR3 sequence: CASSESVRGRAQDTQYF. CDR3 coding DNA: TGTGCCAGCAGTGAAAGCGTCCGCGGGAGGGCCCAAGATACGCAGTATTTT. This chain joins TRBV2 and TRBJ2-3; 9 nucleotides align to TRBD2. This CDR3 region has 17 residues. Trimming at V came to 2 bases and at J to 5 bases, leaving 11 bases not matched to a gene. Germline V gene sequence: CDR1 SNHLY, CDR2 FYNNEI. Looking up the rest from reference TRBV2 and TRBJ2-3 gives the full variable domain: EPEVTQTPSHQVTQMGQEVILRCVPISNHLYFYWYRQILGQKVEFLVSFYNNEISEKSEIFDDQFSVERPDGSNFTLKIRSTKLEDSAMYFCASSESVRGRAQDTQYFGPGTRLTVL.

The chain employs TRBV9 and TRBJ1-2; D perhaps matches TRBD1 (5 bases). CDR3 length: 18 residues. Germline V gene lookup returns CDR1 SGDLS and CDR2 YYNGEE. V lost 3 bases and J 0 bases, leaving 21 bases between the germline ends. The CDR3 is CASSATYTGPKANYGYTF. The CDR3 DNA follows: TGTGCCAGCAGCGCCACTTACACGGGGCCCAAAGCTAACTATGGCTACACCTTC.

V and J are TRBV7-3 and TRBJ1-1; D possibly corresponds to TRBD1 (5 bases). The CDR3 is made up of 11 amino acids. Looked up from germline, CDR1 is SGHTA and CDR2 is FQGTGA. Trimming took 5 bases from V and 7 from J, leaving 8 bases between them. CDR3 in DNA: TGTGCCAGCAGCCTCGGGGGTGAAGCTTTCTTT. Encoded protein: CASSLGGEAFF.

Points on this clone: Other DNA sequences in this sample translate to the same CDR3. The chain carries TRBV6-1 and TRBJ2-7, with D possibly being TRBD2 (5 bases). Per germline, CDR1 MNHNS and CDR2 SASEGT. This CDR3 has 12 amino acids. Trimming left V 8 bases short and J 2 bases short, with 10 bases between. The CDR3 nucleotides are TGTGCCAGCTGGACGGGAACCTACGAGCAGTACTTC. Protein sequence: CASWTGTYEQYF.

This CDR3 reads CASSVGTGPYEQYF. In DNA form, the CDR3 reads TGTGCCAGCAGTGTTGGGACAGGGCCCTACGAGCAGTACTTC. V gene TRBV6-1 combines with J gene TRBJ2-7; 9 nucleotides line up with TRBD1. The V and J ends lost 4 bases and 2 bases, in that order; junction bases with no gene match: 3. The germline gives CDR1 MNHNS, CDR2 SASEGT. This CDR3 is built from 14 residues.

This clone was recorded once. V gene TRBV6-6 combines with J gene TRBJ2-7, with 8 bases aligning to TRBD1. The V gene end was trimmed by 6 bases and the J gene end by 1 base; junction bases not matched to a gene: 2. This CDR3 spans 13 amino acids. Germline V gene sequence: CDR1 MNHNY, CDR2 SVGAGI (reference sequence). Here the CDR3 DNA reads TGTGCCAGCAGGGGACAGGATTCCTACGAGCAGTACTTC. Amino acid sequence: CASRGQDSYEQYF.

V usage is TRBV5-6 and J usage is TRBJ2-7; possibly TRBD1 for D (8 bases). The germline V gene encodes CDR1 SGHDT and CDR2 YYEEEE. Trimming took 3 bases from V and 4 from J, leaving 17 bases between them. This CDR3 comprises 15 residues. As DNA, the CDR3 is TGTGCCAGCAGCTCCACTTACAGGGGGGGTTACGAGCAGTACTTC. This gives the protein CASSSTYRGGYEQYF.

The chain is built from TRBV5-1 and TRBJ2-2; TRBD1 is a possible D gene (6 bases). The V gene lost 0 bases and the J gene lost 1 base, with 10 bases spanning the gap. CDR1 and CDR2 from the germline V gene are SGHRS and YFSETQ. The CDR3 is made up of 16 amino acids. CDR3 in amino acids: CASSLGQAKNTGELFF. CDR3 coding DNA: TGCGCCAGCAGCTTGGGACAGGCAAAGAACACCGGGGAGCTGTTTTTT.

The rearrangement joins TRBV11-2 to TRBJ2-2; the D gene could be TRBD1 or TRBD2 (5 bases each). CDR1 is SGHAT, CDR2 FQNNGV, per germline. V gave up 5 bases and J gave up 5 bases, with 15 bases separating them. This CDR3 has 15 residues. Written as DNA, the CDR3 is TGTGCCAGCAGCCAACGCGAGGGGCGGACCGGGGAGCTGTTTTTT. Translation gives CASSQREGRTGELFF.

The gene calls are TRBV19 and TRBJ1-5, with unresolved D. The V end lost 1 base, the J end lost 2 bases, and 6 bases lay between the germline ends. There are 14 residues in the CDR3. Germline V lookup: CDR1 LNHDA, CDR2 SQIVND (reference sequence). CDR3 protein: CASSIGGRNQPQHF. CDR3 coding DNA: TGTGCCAGTAGTATAGGGGGTCGCAATCAGCCCCAGCATTTT. The variable domain in full, with the rest retrieved from reference TRBV19 and TRBJ1-5, is DGGITQSPKYLFRKEGQNVTLSCEQNLNHDAMYWYRQDPGQGLRLIYYSQIVNDFQKGDIAEGYSVSREKKESFPLTVTSAQKNPTAFYLCASSIGGRNQPQHFGDGTRLSIL.